The sequence of this T cell receptor beta chain was determined in a study of OX40 agonist ivuxolimab in advanced cancers. Data came from immunoSEQ multiplex PCR; TCRdb stores just in-frame clones and leaves some out. The sample shows 100,000 or so clones, around 90% of them seen only once. V was clipped by 0 bases and J by 4 bases, with 18 bases between them. The CDR3 covers 17 residues. The germline V gene encodes CDR1 MNHNS and CDR2 SASEGT. The material was CD4+ or CD8+ T cells sorted from blood, obtained in a trial of the OX40 agonist ivuxolimab. This clonotype was sampled from an adult with an advanced solid tumor such as melanoma, head and neck, liver or kidney cancer. The chain links TRBV6-1 to TRBJ2-5; D possibly uses TRBD1 or TRBD2 (5 bases each). The CDR3 DNA reads as TGTGCCAGCAGTGAAGCTCTGGGACGCCCTGGGATAGAGACCCAGTACTTC. Its protein product is CASSEALGRPGIETQYF.